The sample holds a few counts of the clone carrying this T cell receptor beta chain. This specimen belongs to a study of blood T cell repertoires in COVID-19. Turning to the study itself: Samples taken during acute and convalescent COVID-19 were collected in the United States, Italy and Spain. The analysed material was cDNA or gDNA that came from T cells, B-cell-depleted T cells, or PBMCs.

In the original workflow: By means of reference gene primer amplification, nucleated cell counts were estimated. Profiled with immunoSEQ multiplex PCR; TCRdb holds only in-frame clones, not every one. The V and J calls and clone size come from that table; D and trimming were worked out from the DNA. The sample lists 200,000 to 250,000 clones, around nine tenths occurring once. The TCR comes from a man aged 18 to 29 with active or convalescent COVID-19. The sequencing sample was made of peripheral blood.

The DNA for the CDR3 is TGTGCCAGCAGCTTCGAGACGGGGGAGCAGTACTTC. This encodes CASSFETGEQYF. The chain recombines TRBV7-2 with TRBJ2-7; weak D call: TRBD2 (5 bases). The germline V gene has CDR1 SGHTA and CDR2 FQGNSA. Trimming stripped 3 bases from V and 7 bases from J, with 10 bases between. This CDR3 has 12 amino acids.